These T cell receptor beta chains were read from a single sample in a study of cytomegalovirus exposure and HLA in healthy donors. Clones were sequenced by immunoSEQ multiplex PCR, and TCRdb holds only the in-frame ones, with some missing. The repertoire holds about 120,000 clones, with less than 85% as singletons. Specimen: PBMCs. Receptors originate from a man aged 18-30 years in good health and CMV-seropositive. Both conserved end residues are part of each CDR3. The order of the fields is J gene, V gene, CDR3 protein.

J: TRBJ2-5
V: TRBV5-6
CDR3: CASSRRWGPGETQYF

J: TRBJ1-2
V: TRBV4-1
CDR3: CASSQEQGADFYGYTF

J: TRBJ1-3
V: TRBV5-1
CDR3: CASSLDIPVSGNTIYF

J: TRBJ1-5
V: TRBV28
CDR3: CASSPDRGHQPQHF

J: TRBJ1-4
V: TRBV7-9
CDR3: CASSPGQGADNEKLFF

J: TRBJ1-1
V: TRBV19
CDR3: CASKTGNTEAFF

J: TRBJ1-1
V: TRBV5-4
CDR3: CASSPKAGGNTEAFF

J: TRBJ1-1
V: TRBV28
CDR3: CASSFEVLKNTEAFF

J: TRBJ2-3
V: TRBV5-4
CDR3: CASSLGGVGTDTQYF

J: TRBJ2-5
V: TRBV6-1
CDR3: CASSGRRQDTETQYF

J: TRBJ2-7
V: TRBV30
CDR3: CACTGLGSYEQYF

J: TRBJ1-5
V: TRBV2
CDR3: CASSEAVDNHQPQHF

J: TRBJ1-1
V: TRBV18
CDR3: CASSPRDRYEAFF

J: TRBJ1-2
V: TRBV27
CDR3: CASSSGGDLGGYTF

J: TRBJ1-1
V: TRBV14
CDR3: CASSQKTENTEAFF

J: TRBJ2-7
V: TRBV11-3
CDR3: CASSLDGGATEQYF

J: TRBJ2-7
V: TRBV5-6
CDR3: CASSSLLDSYEQYF

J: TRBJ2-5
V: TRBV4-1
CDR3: CASSHILAGGTAETQYF

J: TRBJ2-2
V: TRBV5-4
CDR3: CASSLPGLAGAGELFF

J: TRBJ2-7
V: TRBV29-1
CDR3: CSVPGGAEQYF

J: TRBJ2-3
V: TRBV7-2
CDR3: CASSTYSGGTDTQYF

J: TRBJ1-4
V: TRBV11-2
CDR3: CASSLDRPEKLFF

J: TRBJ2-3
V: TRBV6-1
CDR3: CASGWTSTDTQYF

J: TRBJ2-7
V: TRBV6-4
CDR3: CASRKRGQRGEYEQYF

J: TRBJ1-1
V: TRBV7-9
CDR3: CSSSLDGLGAFF

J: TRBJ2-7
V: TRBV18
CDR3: CASSPPNLGDYYEQYF

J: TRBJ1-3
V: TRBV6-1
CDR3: CASRDSERSGNTIYF

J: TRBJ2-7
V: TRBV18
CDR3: CASSADAGEQYF

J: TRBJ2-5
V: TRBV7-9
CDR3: CASSQIRGWETQYF

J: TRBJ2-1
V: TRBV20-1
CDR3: CSARAGYEQFF

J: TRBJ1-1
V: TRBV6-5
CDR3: CASSYGGKVTEAFF

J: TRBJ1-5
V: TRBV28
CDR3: CASSLSVQPQHF

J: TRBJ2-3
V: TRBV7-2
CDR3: CASRSGGPASTDTQYF

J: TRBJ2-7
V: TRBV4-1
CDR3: CASSQTGPPYEQYF

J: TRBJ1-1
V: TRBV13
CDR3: CASSLAPGAEAFF

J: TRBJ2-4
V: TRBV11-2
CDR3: CASRRVGTVSAKNIQYF

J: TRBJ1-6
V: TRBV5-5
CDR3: CASSLVWAIDYNSPLHF

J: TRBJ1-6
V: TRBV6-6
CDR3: CASSYAGDTSTPLHF

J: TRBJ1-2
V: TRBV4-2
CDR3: CASSQLGTGGVPGYTF

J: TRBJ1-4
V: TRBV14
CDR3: CASSPLGGEKLFF

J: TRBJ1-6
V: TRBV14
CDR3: CASSQAAGSYNSPLHF

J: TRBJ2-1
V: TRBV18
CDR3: CASSRDGSSYNEQFF

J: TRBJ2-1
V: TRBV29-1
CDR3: CSVELGQGANEQFF

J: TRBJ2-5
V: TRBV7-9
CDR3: CASSPPTSGGAETQYF

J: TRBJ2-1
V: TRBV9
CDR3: CASSAGGNYNEQFF

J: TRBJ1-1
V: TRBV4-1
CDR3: CASSYDKNTEAFF

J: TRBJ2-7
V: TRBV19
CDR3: CASSIGGPSSYEQYF

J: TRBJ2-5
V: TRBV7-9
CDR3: CASSGGSGEWGETQYF

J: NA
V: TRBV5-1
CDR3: CASSLQFDRGGDEQYF

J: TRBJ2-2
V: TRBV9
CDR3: CASSGSQGVNTGELFF

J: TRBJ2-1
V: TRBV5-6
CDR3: CASSLDSSSYNEQFF